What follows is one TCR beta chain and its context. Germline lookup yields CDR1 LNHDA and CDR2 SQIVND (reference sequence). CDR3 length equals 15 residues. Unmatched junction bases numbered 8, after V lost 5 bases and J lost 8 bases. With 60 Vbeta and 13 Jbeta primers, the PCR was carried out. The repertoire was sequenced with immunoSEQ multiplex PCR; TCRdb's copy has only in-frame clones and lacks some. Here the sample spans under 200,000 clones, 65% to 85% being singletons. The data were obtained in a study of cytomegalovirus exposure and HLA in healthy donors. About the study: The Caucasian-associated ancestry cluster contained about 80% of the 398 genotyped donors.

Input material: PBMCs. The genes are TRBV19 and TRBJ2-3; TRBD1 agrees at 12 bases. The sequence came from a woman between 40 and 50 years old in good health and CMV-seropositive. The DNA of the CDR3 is TGTGCCAGTAGTGAGGGGACAGGGGGCGTTTTTACGCAGTATTTT. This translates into CASSEGTGGVFTQYF.